A selection of T cell receptor beta chains follows, all from one sample in a study of T-cell memory formation after mild COVID-19. In TCRdb, the 5' RACE reads were re-called with MiXCR into one record per CDR3 protein. The table includes some 300,000 distinct CDR3 sequences, 20% to 25% detected once. Sequencing was performed on PBMCs or a T cell subset sorted from them (not recorded which). The receptors come from a man aged 18 to 30 who had mild COVID-19 (a few samples of this study predate the infection). Cell type and time point are not known. Each CDR3 is given without its conserved first and last residue.

TRBV7-3	11	TRBJ1-6	ASSPRVNSPLH
TRBV15	12	TRBJ2-1	ATSIRTTLNEQF
TRBV6-5	14	TRBJ1-4	ASSSRDPSTNEKLF
TRBV7-9	14	TRBJ1-2	ASSYPTLGWTYGYT
TRBV10-3	14	TRBJ1-3	AISEGGPYSGNTIY
TRBV20-1	13	TRBJ2-2	SARGPWEDTGELF
TRBV4-1	13	TRBJ1-2	ASSPWMGHAGGYT
TRBV11-2	11	TRBJ1-1	ASSLEPDRVVF
TRBV7-2	12	TRBJ1-2	ASKVGRRTAGYT
TRBV5-1	15	TRBJ2-1	ASSLSLAGDPYNEQF
TRBV28	14	TRBJ2-6	ASSGRERNGANVLT
TRBV7-2	11	TRBJ2-7	ASSSLAFYEQY
TRBV4-2	12	TRBJ2-1	ASSQGYGDNEQF
TRBV7-2	14	TRBJ2-2	ASSSSRNPGTGELF
TRBV5-1	14	TRBJ2-1	ASSPQTPLRDNEQF
TRBV7-9	12	TRBJ2-3	ASSLPRVTDTQY
TRBV9	13	TRBJ1-6	ASSVGDRTNSPLH
TRBV19	13	TRBJ2-5	ASRLSGVSLETQY
TRBV7-3	13	TRBJ2-1	ASSKLAGAYNEQF
TRBV10-3	13	TRBJ1-2	AISDEGQGLYGYT
TRBV5-1	12	TRBJ2-5	ASSGSGAWETQY
TRBV5-1	11	TRBJ2-7	ASSLVRRDEQY
TRBV5-1	13	TRBJ2-3	ASSLDRVPQDTQY
TRBV29-1	13	TRBJ2-6	SVDPGTGGANVLT
TRBV6-2/TRBV6-3	13	TRBJ2-4	ASSYRTEAGNIQY
TRBV6-5	14	TRBJ2-3	ASRGGRGGITDTQY
TRBV5-1	12	TRBJ2-3	ASSLEDWARGQY
TRBV7-9	12	TRBJ1-2	ASSLLPRNYGYT
TRBV15	15	TRBJ1-4	ATGRRTGGQFGEKLF
TRBV7-9	13	TRBJ2-3	ASSVQGIPTDTQY
TRBV12-3/TRBV12-4	11	TRBJ1-5	ASSLALVQPQH
TRBV4-3	16	TRBJ2-5	ASSQGQLAGGLRETQY
TRBV20-1	9	TRBJ1-2	SASKGDGYT
TRBV3-1	13	TRBJ1-6	ASSRNRVGNSPLH
TRBV20-1	12	TRBJ1-5	SAGTGVGNQPQH
TRBV19	12	TRBJ2-2	ASSQGGGSGELF
TRBV7-6	11	TRBJ2-7	ASSPGTAREQY
TRBV5-1	12	TRBJ1-1	ASNPLGTNTEAF
TRBV27	11	TRBJ1-2	ASSLTGRYGYT
TRBV7-2	12	TRBJ2-3	ASSLGGLRDTQY
TRBV7-3	11	TRBJ2-5	ASSRVGLETQY
TRBV6-6	11	TRBJ2-4	ASSYRDRNIQY
TRBV4-3	10	TRBJ2-5	ASSQDAGIQY
TRBV5-1	14	TRBJ2-3	ASSLFSGGADDTQY